The present T cell receptor beta chain was sequenced within a study of cytomegalovirus exposure and HLA in healthy donors. This CDR3 spans 15 amino acids. Germline loops: CDR1 SGHVS, CDR2 FNYEAQ. After removal of 5 bases from V and 3 bases from J, the junction contained 6 bases not matched to a gene. In the PCR, 60 Vbeta and 13 Jbeta primers were used. Clones were read by immunoSEQ multiplex PCR, and TCRdb kept only the in-frame ones, dropping some. Of 150,000 to 200,000 clones listed, 65% to 85% were seen once; the top ten hold around 2.5%. V usage is TRBV7-6 and J usage is TRBJ2-7; 11 nucleotides align to TRBD1. The specimen sequenced was PBMCs. This receptor was taken from a man between 60 and 70 years old in good health and CMV-seronegative. Here the CDR3 reads CASSLGQGAYYEQYF. The CDR3, as DNA: TGTGCCAGCAGCCTCGGACAGGGGGCATACTACGAGCAGTACTTC.